This TCR beta chain came from a study of T cell responses to AZD1222 COVID-19 vaccine (dated by TCRdb to the early 2020s). Study-wide context: AZD1222 recipients given second doses at about 4 weeks or at about 12 weeks were pooled, since spike-specific TCR depth and breadth were not found to differ between the two schedules. Trial participants were enrolled into age subgroups of 18-55, 56-69 and 70-plus years, which contained around 150, 28 and 57 TCR-sequenced participants, respectively. TCR sequencing was performed for 230 to 250 trial participants, of whom roughly 200 were given two doses of AZD1222 and around 26 were given two doses of MenACWY control vaccine.

The CDR3 regions of human TCRbeta chains were analyzed by immunosequencing. In the paper's pipeline: Repertoire TCRs were checked for matches against a reference library of SARS-CoV-2-specific TCRs that had been generated using the MIRA antigen-specificity platform. Breadth meant the fraction of unique TCRs that were SARS-CoV-2-associated, whereas depth meant the fraction of total T cells that were SARS-CoV-2-associated. Using the MIRA data, each spike-specific TCR was assigned both to the spike region to which the TCR was reactive and to a CD4 or CD8 class. Log10-transformed breadth and depth values were compared by one-way ANOVA with Sidak's multiple comparisons tests. TCRdb obtained this table from immuneACCESS and retained in-frame rearrangements with V and J assigned. These tables miss some clones; where compared with another copy, unresolved V genes account for less than half of the shortfall, and the remainder is unexplained. That table gives V, J and clone size, and the DNA gave D and trimming. The sample table contains fewer than 200,000 clones; only one count was recorded for 92% of them. The ten top clones hold roughly 1.3% of the sample.

The time point label corresponds to: baseline before first vaccination. Vaccinee samples were obtained from the UK trials COV001 and COV002, which included a single-blind randomized controlled phase 2/3 trial of AZD1222 (ChAdOx1 nCoV-19) in healthy adults. For TCRbeta chain sequencing, PBMC samples were collected from trial participants at day 0 and at day 28 after the second dose. The study at large found these results: After two AZD1222 doses, spike-specific TCR breadth and depth were significantly higher than at day 0 and than in MenACWY recipients. The vaccine-associated CD4 TCRs covered the entire spike protein, and the dominant responses fell in regions 160-218 and 743-854. Conclusions about previously exposed vaccinees are limited, since just five to seven AZD1222 recipients were seropositive for SARS-CoV-2 at baseline. The 56-69-year group was small, and its depth increase did not reach significance, likely because of low power. Participants were mostly white British and included more females than males, and it was suggested by the authors that clonal diversity may have been underestimated. Nearly half of unique spike-specific TCRs reportedly recognized epitopes outside regions mutated in the B.1.351 and B.1.1.7 variants. Because no day 14 peak-response samples were available, repertoires were characterized only after the peak T cell response.

On this clone itself: Its antigen remains unidentified. No base-level quality is on record; no much larger clone is a single base apart.

Sequences LNHDA (CDR1) and SQIVND (CDR2) are obtained from the germline V gene (reference sequence). The CDR3, cysteine through phenylalanine, is 14 amino acids long. The CDR3 DNA has 42 bases and is translated from base 1. Clipping removes 6 bases from V and 1 base from J, with 4 as the unmatched junction base count. This TCR derives from an adult in good health. This material consisted of peripheral blood, taken on day 0 of AZD1222 vaccination. The V and J genes are TRBV19 and TRBJ1-2, and 8 bases in between align with TRBD1. The CDR3 amino acid sequence is: CASRGTGRNYGYTF. In nucleotide form, the sequence is TGTGCCAGTAGGGGGACAGGACGTAACTATGGCTACACCTTC.